Below are 6 T cell receptor beta chains sequenced from a single sample in a study of T cell repertoires in cytomegalovirus infection. TCRdb reprocessed the reads with MiXCR, giving one entry per CDR3 protein. The sample lists about 490,000 distinct CDR3 sequences, more than 15% occurring once. Sequencing used CD8+ T cells from PBMCs. The source of these receptors is a human donor in good health (CMV status not recorded). Some clones in this sample may be carry-over from other donors' samples.

This clonotype was counted many times. The CDR3 reads CASGPAVDSQGGQPQHF. CDR3 sequence (DNA): TGTGCTAGTGGACCGGCCGTGGACAGCCAGGGTGGTCAGCCCCAGCATTTT. The chain couples TRBV12-5 to TRBJ1-5; possibly TRBD1 for D (6 bases). Germline V gene data show CDR1 as LGHNT and CDR2 as FRNRAP. V lost 6 bases and J lost 6, with 24 bases in between. The CDR3 extends over 17 amino acids.

J is TRBJ1-4 and V is TRBV7-9; unclear D gene. The germline CDR1 and CDR2 sequences are SEHNR and FQNEAQ (reference sequence). The CDR3 has 13 residues. V was trimmed by 5 bases and J by 9 bases, leaving 13 bases between them. As DNA, the CDR3 is TGTGCCAGCAGCCACCCCGAGGGTAAAAAACTGTTTTTT. Its translation is CASSHPEGKKLFF.

This clonotype showed up just a few times. This chain's CDR3 is CAISPRAERNTEAFF. CDR3 in DNA: TGTGCCATTTCTCCGAGGGCTGAGAGGAACACTGAAGCTTTCTTT. This chain joins TRBV19 and TRBJ1-1; D unclear. Trimming removed 10 bases at V and 1 base at J, with 19 bases between. Germline CDR1 is LNHDA and CDR2 is SQIVND (reference sequence). The CDR3 is 15 amino acids.

The sample holds a few counts of this clonotype. The chain recombines TRBV14 with TRBJ2-6; D could derive from TRBD1 or TRBD2 (5 bases each). V lost 4 bases to trimming and J lost 4 bases, with 20 bases between them. The germline CDR1 and CDR2 sequences are SGHDN and FVKESK. The CDR3 consists of 18 residues. CDR3 residues: CASSLRGSRAWGANVLTF. CDR3 coding DNA: TGTGCCAGCAGCCTCCGGGGCAGCCGGGCTTGGGGGGCCAACGTCCTGACTTTC. The whole variable domain, remainder taken from reference TRBV14 and TRBJ2-6, is EAGVTQFPSHSVIEKGQTVTLRCDPISGHDNLYWYRRVMGKEIKFLLHFVKESKQDESGMPNNRFLAERTGGTYSTLKVQPAELEDSGVYFCASSLRGSRAWGANVLTFGAGSRLTVL.

This clonotype was picked up many times. The rearrangement uses TRBV4-2 and TRBJ1-2; D remains unclear. With 9 bases removed from V and 7 bases from J, the gap between germline ends came to 15 bases. The CDR3 extends over 12 amino acids. Germline CDR1 LGHNA, CDR2 YNFKEQ. The CDR3 loop reads CASAGRDLGYTF. The CDR3 nucleotides are TGTGCCAGTGCTGGGAGGGATCTTGGCTACACCTTC.

This clonotype showed up just a few times. J is TRBJ1-6 and V is TRBV14, with D unresolved. The CDR3 has 15 amino acids. Germline CDR1 and CDR2: SGHDN and FVKESK. Trimming removed 0 bases from V and 9 bases from J, with 12 bases in between. CDR3 sequence: CASSQDGGVTSPLHF. The CDR3 region has the DNA TGTGCCAGCAGCCAAGATGGAGGAGTGACTTCACCCCTCCACTTT.